This is a list of T cell receptor beta chains from one sample in a study of resident and recirculating memory T cells in vitiligo. Produced via immunoSEQ multiplex PCR; TCRdb's table is partial and in-frame only. Here the sample spans about 42,000 clones, about 90% being singletons. The sequenced material came from blood. The receptor source for this set is a male donor with vitiligo. The CDR3 runs from the conserved cysteine through the conserved F or W. D genes are given only for firm matches. Size is omitted from some rows. Given values are once, few, many or a class for expanded clones.

16,NA,TRBJ1-1,TRBV7-9,NA,TGTGCCAGCAGCTTAGCTCCAGGGTTCAGGAACACTGAAGCTTTCTTT,CASSLAPGFRNTEAFF
14,TRBD2,TRBJ2-2,TRBV5-1,few,TGCGCCAGCAGCCCGTTAGCGGGTAGCGGGGAGCTGTTTTTT,CASSPLAGSGELFF
15,TRBD2,TRBJ2-3,TRBV30,once,TGTGCCTGGGCCCGAGGACTTAGCGGGGGGGGCGGGCAGTATTTT,CAWARGLSGGGGQYF
15,NA,TRBJ1-4,TRBV9,NA,TGTGCCAGCAGCGCCGACGGAGGACTGAGGGAAAAACTGTTTTTT,CASSADGGLREKLFF
14,TRBD1,TRBJ1-2,TRBV5-4,NA,TGTGCCAGCACCGAGACAGGGGCCGACTATGGCTACACCTTC,CASTETGADYGYTF
13,NA,TRBJ2-3,TRBV7-7,once,TGTGCTACCGCGCGGGGGCCCACAGATACGCAGTATTTT,CATARGPTDTQYF
14,NA,TRBJ1-2,TRBV5-6,once,TGTGCCAGCAGCTTTCCAGGCCTCCTTTATGGCTACACCTTC,CASSFPGLLYGYTF
14,NA,TRBJ2-1,TRBV5-4,NA,TGTGCCAGCAGCTCATTTCGGGACTCCAATGAGCAGTTCTTC,CASSSFRDSNEQFF
16,NA,TRBJ2-4,TRBV5-1,NA,TGCGCCAGCAGCCCCACCCCCGGTCTAGCCAAAAACATTCAGTACTTC,CASSPTPGLAKNIQYF
15,NA,TRBJ2-3,TRBV18,NA,TGTGCCAGCTCACCACCCGTTCAGAGCACAGATACGCAGTATTTT,CASSPPVQSTDTQYF
12,NA,TRBJ2-5,TRBV12-2,NA,TGTGCAAGTCGCTTGCGTTGTGAGACCCAGTACTTC,CASRLRCETQYF
16,NA,TRBJ1-6,TRBV2,NA,TGTGCCAGCAGTGAGTTCTCGACAGGACCTAATTCACCCCTCCACTTT,CASSEFSTGPNSPLHF
15,TRBD2,TRBJ2-2,TRBV19,NA,TGTGCCAGTCGGCGGACTAGCGGGGGGGCCGGGGAGCTGTTTTTT,CASRRTSGGAGELFF
15,NA,TRBJ2-1,TRBV19,NA,TGTGCCAGTAGTATATTTGCGGGAAGAAACAATGAGCAGTTCTTC,CASSIFAGRNNEQFF
12,NA,TRBJ2-7,TRBV4-2,medium-sized,TGTGCCAGCAGCCAAGATCTGAGTGAGCAGTACTTC,CASSQDLSEQYF
15,NA,TRBJ1-1,TRBV4-1,NA,TGCGCCAGCAGCCAGACGGAGGGCCGGGGGACTGAAGCTTTCTTT,CASSQTEGRGTEAFF
15,TRBD1,TRBJ2-7,TRBV30,NA,TGTGCCTGGAGTGTAGAGGGACAGGGGCCACACGAGCAGTACTTC,CAWSVEGQGPHEQYF
15,TRBD2,TRBJ2-1,TRBV2,NA,TGTGCCAGCAGTGGGGGCCGGGGGGACTACAATGAGCAGTTCTTC,CASSGGRGDYNEQFF
15,NA,TRBJ2-2,TRBV6-1,NA,TGTGCCAGCAAGGGGGGGTCAGGGACCCCCGGGGAGCTGTTTTTT,CASKGGSGTPGELFF
11,NA,TRBJ2-7,TRBV21-1,NA,TGTGCCAGAAACCTTAGCGGGGAGCAGTACTTC,CARNLSGEQYF
14,TRBD1,TRBJ1-1,TRBV5-1,NA,TGCGCCAGCAGCTCTGGACAGGGGACTACTGAAGCTTTCTTT,CASSSGQGTTEAFF
13,TRBD1,TRBJ2-1,TRBV5-1,NA,TGCGCCAGCAGCGACCAGGGGGCCGATGAGCAGTTCTTC,CASSDQGADEQFF
15,NA,TRBJ1-2,TRBV9,NA,TGTGCCAGCAGCGTAGATCTAGGACAGAGCTATGGCTACACCTTC,CASSVDLGQSYGYTF
15,TRBD1,TRBJ1-1,TRBV19,NA,TGTGCCAGTACCCATGGTGGGGCGGGACAGGGTTGGGCTTTCTTT,CASTHGGAGQGWAFF
14,NA,TRBJ2-3,TRBV9,once,TGTGCCAGCACCGTACGGGGGTGGGACGATACGCAGTATTTT,CASTVRGWDDTQYF
15,TRBD1,TRBJ1-1,TRBV19,NA,TGTGCCAGTAGTAAAGACAGGGCCATGAACACTGAAGCTTTCTTT,CASSKDRAMNTEAFF
16,TRBD1,TRBJ1-5,TRBV5-5,once,TGTGCCAGCAGCCCAGGGGGCGAAAATAGCAATCAGCCCCAGCATTTT,CASSPGGENSNQPQHF
18,TRBD1,TRBJ1-3,TRBV5-8,NA,TGTGCCAGCAGCCTGACAGGGCGCACTCTCTATCCTGGAAACACCATATATTTT,CASSLTGRTLYPGNTIYF
14,NA,TRBJ1-4,TRBV5-4,NA,TGTGCCAGCAGCTTGTGGGGGCTGGGCGGAAAACTGTTTTTT,CASSLWGLGGKLFF
14,TRBD1,TRBJ1-1,TRBV11-3,NA,TGTGCCAGCAGCCGGGACAGCTTGAACACTGAAGCTTTCTTT,CASSRDSLNTEAFF
14,NA,TRBJ1-1,TRBV6-5,NA,TGTGCCAGCAGTCCCCAGTTCGTGAACACTGAAGCTTTCTTT,CASSPQFVNTEAFF
16,TRBD2,TRBJ2-5,TRBV4-3,NA,TGCGCCAGCAGCCAAGTAACTAGCGGGGCCGGGGCGGCCCAGTACTTC,CASSQVTSGAGAAQYF
15,NA,TRBJ1-5,TRBV6-1,NA,TGTGCCAGCAGTGAAGCGGGGGGGGGAACCCAGCCCCAGCATTTT,CASSEAGGGTQPQHF
14,NA,TRBJ2-5,TRBV1,NA,TGCACCAGCAGCCATCGGAGGGTCTTTTGGACCCAGTACTTC,CTSSHRRVFWTQYF
12,NA,TRBJ2-7,TRBV6-5,NA,TGTGCCAGCAGTTACACAGGATACGAGCAGTACTTC,CASSYTGYEQYF
15,NA,TRBJ2-3,TRBV15,NA,TGTGCCACCACCCGAGGGGGGGGCCGCGCGGATACGCAGTATTTT,CATTRGGGRADTQYF
15,TRBD2,TRBJ2-3,TRBV9,NA,TGTGCCAGCAGCGTTCAAGCGGGGGGCACAGATACGCAGTATTTT,CASSVQAGGTDTQYF
18,TRBD1,TRBJ2-2,TRBV15,NA,TGTGCCACCAGCGTTAATGACAGGGGTGTACCGAACACCGGGGAGCTGTTTTTT,CATSVNDRGVPNTGELFF
15,TRBD1,TRBJ1-1,TRBV5-5,NA,TGTGCCAGCAGCTTCAGGACAGGGAGGGACACTGAAGCTTTCTTT,CASSFRTGRDTEAFF
14,NA,TRBJ1-1,TRBV10-3,NA,TGTGCCATCAGTGACCACACCCCGAACACTGAAGCTTTCTTT,CAISDHTPNTEAFF
15,NA,TRBJ1-5,TRBV7-9,NA,TGTGCCAGCAGCCCGACAGGAGATGGCAATCAGCCCCAGCATTTT,CASSPTGDGNQPQHF
14,NA,TRBJ2-7,TRBV9,NA,TGTGCCAGCAGCGTAGCTGCCCCAGGATACGAGCAGTACTTC,CASSVAAPGYEQYF
14,NA,TRBJ2-1,TRBV5-1,NA,TGCGCCAGCAGCTTGGCCGGGATAAGCAATGAGCAGTTCTTC,CASSLAGISNEQFF
14,NA,TRBJ1-3,TRBV6-5,NA,TGTGCCAGCAGCGTCGGGGTGGTGGGAAACACCATATATTTT,CASSVGVVGNTIYF
15,TRBD2,TRBJ2-1,TRBV5-4,NA,TGTGCCAGCAGCTTGGTCGGCGGGGGCTACAATGAGCAGTTCTTC,CASSLVGGGYNEQFF
16,TRBD2,TRBJ2-7,TRBV4-2,NA,TGTGCCAGCAGCCAAGGTGGTAGCGGGGACCTCTACGAGCAGTACTTC,CASSQGGSGDLYEQYF
14,TRBD1,TRBJ2-5,TRBV27,once,TGTGCCAGCAGTTCGGACAGGTTTCGGGAGACCCAGTACTTC,CASSSDRFRETQYF
15,TRBD2,TRBJ2-7,TRBV4-1,NA,TGCGCCAGCAGCCTCTTCTGGACTAGTAGAGGCGAGCAGTACTTC,CASSLFWTSRGEQYF
13,TRBD2,TRBJ2-7,TRBV5-1,NA,TGCGCCAGCAGCTCAAACCCGGGACTAGCGAGGTACTTC,CASSSNPGLARYF